Listed below are T cell receptor beta chains from one sample, sequenced in a study of blood T cell repertoires in COVID-19. Assay: immunoSEQ multiplex PCR; the TCRdb copy retains only in-frame clones and omits some. Of roughly 170,000 clones detected, 86% appear once; the ten largest clones hold less than 25%. Sequenced sample: peripheral blood. All receptors come from a man in his sixties or seventies with active or convalescent COVID-19. Each CDR3 is given with its conserved first and last residue. Each record gives: V gene, D gene, J gene, clone size, CDR3 protein, CDR3 DNA. D genes are given only for firm matches. Size is omitted from some rows. Given values are once, few, many or a class for expanded clones.

v_gene: TRBV2
d_gene: TRBD2
j_gene: TRBJ2-1
abundance: NA
CDR3aa: CASIAGVSYNEQFF
CDR3nt: TGTGCCAGCATAGCGGGAGTGTCCTACAATGAGCAGTTCTTC

v_gene: TRBV27
d_gene: NA
j_gene: TRBJ2-7
abundance: NA
CDR3aa: CASSLQQGVHEQYF
CDR3nt: TGTGCCAGCAGTTTACAACAGGGCGTCCACGAGCAGTACTTC

v_gene: TRBV28
d_gene: NA
j_gene: TRBJ1-1
abundance: NA
CDR3aa: CASSPPRYTEAFF
CDR3nt: TGTGCCAGCAGTCCCCCTCGGTACACTGAAGCTTTCTTT

v_gene: TRBV18
d_gene: NA
j_gene: TRBJ1-2
abundance: NA
CDR3aa: CASSPEGLFYGYTF
CDR3nt: TGTGCCAGCTCCCCTGAGGGACTGTTCTATGGCTACACCTTC

v_gene: TRBV9
d_gene: NA
j_gene: TRBJ2-7
abundance: NA
CDR3aa: CASSVDGQGLAWQYF
CDR3nt: TGTGCCAGCAGCGTAGACGGGCAGGGGCTGGCCTGGCAGTACTTC

v_gene: TRBV6-5
d_gene: NA
j_gene: TRBJ1-1
abundance: NA
CDR3aa: CASSGRERTSEAFF
CDR3nt: TGTGCCAGCAGCGGGAGGGAGAGAACGTCTGAAGCTTTCTTT

v_gene: TRBV10-2
d_gene: NA
j_gene: TRBJ2-3
abundance: once
CDR3aa: CASSVAIWGDTQYF
CDR3nt: TGCGCCAGCAGCGTAGCGATCTGGGGAGATACGCAGTATTTT

v_gene: TRBV18
d_gene: TRBD1
j_gene: TRBJ2-3
abundance: NA
CDR3aa: CASSPPSPGGRTDTQYF
CDR3nt: TGTGCCAGCTCACCACCCAGCCCAGGGGGCCGCACAGATACGCAGTATTTT

v_gene: TRBV10-3
d_gene: TRBD1
j_gene: TRBJ1-6
abundance: NA
CDR3aa: CAISRDRKNSPLHF
CDR3nt: TGTGCCATCAGTAGGGACAGGAAGAATTCACCCCTCCACTTT

v_gene: TRBV29-1
d_gene: TRBD1
j_gene: TRBJ1-2
abundance: NA
CDR3aa: CSVAQDRVVHGYTF
CDR3nt: TGCAGCGTCGCACAGGACAGGGTAGTCCATGGCTACACCTTC

v_gene: TRBV4-1
d_gene: TRBD2
j_gene: TRBJ2-3
abundance: few
CDR3aa: CASSQYSGTTDTQYF
CDR3nt: TGCGCCAGCAGCCAGTATAGCGGGACCACAGATACGCAGTATTTT

v_gene: TRBV20-1
d_gene: NA
j_gene: TRBJ2-3
abundance: NA
CDR3aa: CSASSNGATDTQYF
CDR3nt: TGCAGTGCTAGTTCAAACGGAGCCACAGATACGCAGTATTTT

v_gene: TRBV6-5
d_gene: NA
j_gene: TRBJ1-3
abundance: once
CDR3aa: CASRPRGTGRNTIYF
CDR3nt: TGTGCCAGCAGACCCCGCGGGACCGGTCGAAACACCATATATTTT

v_gene: TRBV6-1
d_gene: NA
j_gene: TRBJ1-2
abundance: NA
CDR3aa: CASSEGTGTSYGYTF
CDR3nt: TGTGCCAGCAGTGAGGGGACCGGGACAAGTTATGGCTACACCTTC

v_gene: TRBV7-2
d_gene: NA
j_gene: TRBJ2-1
abundance: NA
CDR3aa: CASSDVWVISGEQFF
CDR3nt: TGTGCCAGCAGCGATGTGTGGGTAATATCGGGTGAGCAGTTCTTC

v_gene: TRBV7-2
d_gene: NA
j_gene: TRBJ1-1
abundance: NA
CDR3aa: CASSPLWGPEAFF
CDR3nt: TGTGCCAGCAGCCCTCTCTGGGGGCCTGAAGCTTTCTTT